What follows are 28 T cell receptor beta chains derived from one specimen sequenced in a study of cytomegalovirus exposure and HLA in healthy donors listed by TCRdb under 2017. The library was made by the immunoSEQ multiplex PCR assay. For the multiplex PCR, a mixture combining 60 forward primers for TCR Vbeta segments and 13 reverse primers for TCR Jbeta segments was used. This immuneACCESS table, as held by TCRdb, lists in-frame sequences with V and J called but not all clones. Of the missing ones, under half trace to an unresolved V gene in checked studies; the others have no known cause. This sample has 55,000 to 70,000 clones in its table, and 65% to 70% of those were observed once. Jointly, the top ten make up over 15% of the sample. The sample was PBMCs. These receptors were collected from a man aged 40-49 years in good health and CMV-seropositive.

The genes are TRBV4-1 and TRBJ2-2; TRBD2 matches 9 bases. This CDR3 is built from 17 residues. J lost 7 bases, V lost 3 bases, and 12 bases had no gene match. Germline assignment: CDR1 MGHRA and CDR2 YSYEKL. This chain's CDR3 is CASSHSPPSGDIGELFF. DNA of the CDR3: TGCGCCAGCAGCCACTCCCCTCCTAGCGGGGACATCGGGGAGCTGTTTTTT.

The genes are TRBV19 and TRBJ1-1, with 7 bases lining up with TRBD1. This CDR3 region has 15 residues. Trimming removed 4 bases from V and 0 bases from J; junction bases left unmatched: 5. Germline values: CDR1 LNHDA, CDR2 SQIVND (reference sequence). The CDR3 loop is CASSTPGQMNTEAFF. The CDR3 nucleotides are TGTGCCAGTAGTACTCCGGGACAGATGAACACTGAAGCTTTCTTT. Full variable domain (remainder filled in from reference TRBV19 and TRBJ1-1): DGGITQSPKYLFRKEGQNVTLSCEQNLNHDAMYWYRQDPGQGLRLIYYSQIVNDFQKGDIAEGYSVSREKKESFPLTVTSAQKNPTAFYLCASSTPGQMNTEAFFGQGTRLTVV.

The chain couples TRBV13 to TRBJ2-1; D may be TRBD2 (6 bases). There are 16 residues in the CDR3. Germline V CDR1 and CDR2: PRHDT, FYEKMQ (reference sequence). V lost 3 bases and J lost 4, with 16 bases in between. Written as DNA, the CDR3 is TGTGCCAGCAGCTTGCGGACGGCTAGCGATTACAATGAGCAGTTCTTC. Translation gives CASSLRTASDYNEQFF.

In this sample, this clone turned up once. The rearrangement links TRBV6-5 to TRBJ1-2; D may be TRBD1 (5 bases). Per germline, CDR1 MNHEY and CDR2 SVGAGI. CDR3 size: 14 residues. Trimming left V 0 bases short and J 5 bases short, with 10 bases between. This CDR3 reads CASSYSGGDYGYTF. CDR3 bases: TGTGCCAGCAGTTACTCGGGGGGGGATTATGGCTACACCTTC.

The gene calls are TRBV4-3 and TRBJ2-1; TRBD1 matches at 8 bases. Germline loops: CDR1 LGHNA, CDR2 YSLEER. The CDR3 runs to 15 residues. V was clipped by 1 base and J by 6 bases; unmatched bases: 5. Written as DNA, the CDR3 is TGCGCCAGCAGCCAAGCTGACAGGGGCCGCAATGAGCAGTTCTTC. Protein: CASSQADRGRNEQFF.

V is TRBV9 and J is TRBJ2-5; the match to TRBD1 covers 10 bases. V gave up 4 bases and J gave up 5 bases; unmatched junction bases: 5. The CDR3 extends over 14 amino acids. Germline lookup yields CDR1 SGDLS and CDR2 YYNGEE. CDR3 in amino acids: CASSLRQGAETQYF. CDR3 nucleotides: TGTGCCAGCAGCCTCAGACAGGGGGCGGAGACCCAGTACTTC.

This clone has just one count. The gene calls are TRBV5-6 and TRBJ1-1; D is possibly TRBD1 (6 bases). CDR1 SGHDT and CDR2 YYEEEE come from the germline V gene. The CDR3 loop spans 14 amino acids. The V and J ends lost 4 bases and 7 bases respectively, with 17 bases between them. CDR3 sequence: CASSSRGGGIEAFF. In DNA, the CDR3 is TGTGCCAGCAGCAGTAGGGGGGGAGGGATTGAAGCTTTCTTT.

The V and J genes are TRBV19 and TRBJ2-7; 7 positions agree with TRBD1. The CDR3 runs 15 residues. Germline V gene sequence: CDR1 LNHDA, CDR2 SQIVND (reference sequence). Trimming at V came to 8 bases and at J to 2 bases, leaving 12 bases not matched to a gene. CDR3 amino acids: CASGTPDRYPYEQYF. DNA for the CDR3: TGTGCCAGTGGGACCCCGGACAGGTACCCCTACGAGCAGTACTTC. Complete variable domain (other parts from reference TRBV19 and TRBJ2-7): DGGITQSPKYLFRKEGQNVTLSCEQNLNHDAMYWYRQDPGQGLRLIYYSQIVNDFQKGDIAEGYSVSREKKESFPLTVTSAQKNPTAFYLCASGTPDRYPYEQYFGPGTRLTVT.

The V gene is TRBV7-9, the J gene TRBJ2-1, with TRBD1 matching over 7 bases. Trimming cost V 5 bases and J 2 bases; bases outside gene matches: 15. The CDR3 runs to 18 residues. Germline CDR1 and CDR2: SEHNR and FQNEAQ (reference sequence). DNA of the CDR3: TGTGCCAGCAGCCCAGGGGGTCAGGCCATGGCTCCCTACAATGAGCAGTTCTTC. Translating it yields CASSPGGQAMAPYNEQFF. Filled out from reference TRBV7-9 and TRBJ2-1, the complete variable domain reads DTGVSQNPRHKITKRGQNVTFRCDPISEHNRLYWYRQTLGQGPEFLTYFQNEAQLEKSRLLSDRFSAERPKGSFSTLEIQRTEQGDSAMYLCASSPGGQAMAPYNEQFFGPGTRLTVL.

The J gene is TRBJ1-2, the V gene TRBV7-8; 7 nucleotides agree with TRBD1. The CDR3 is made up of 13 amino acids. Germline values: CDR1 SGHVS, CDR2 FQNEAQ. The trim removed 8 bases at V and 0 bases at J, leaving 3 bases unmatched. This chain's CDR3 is CASLQGPNYGYTF. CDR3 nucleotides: TGTGCCAGCCTACAGGGGCCTAACTATGGCTACACCTTC.

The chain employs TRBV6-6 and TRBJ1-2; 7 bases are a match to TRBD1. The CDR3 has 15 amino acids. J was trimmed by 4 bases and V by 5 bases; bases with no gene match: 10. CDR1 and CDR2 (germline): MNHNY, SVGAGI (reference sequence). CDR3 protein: CASSPTQGVAYGYTF. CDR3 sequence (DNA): TGTGCCAGCAGTCCAACCCAGGGGGTGGCCTATGGCTACACCTTC.

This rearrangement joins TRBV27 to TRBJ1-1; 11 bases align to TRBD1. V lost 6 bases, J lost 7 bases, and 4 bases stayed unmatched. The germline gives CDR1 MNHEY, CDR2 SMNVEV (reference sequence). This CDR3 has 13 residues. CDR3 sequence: CASSRTGGVEAFF. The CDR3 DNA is TGTGCCAGCAGCCGGACAGGGGGCGTTGAAGCTTTCTTT.

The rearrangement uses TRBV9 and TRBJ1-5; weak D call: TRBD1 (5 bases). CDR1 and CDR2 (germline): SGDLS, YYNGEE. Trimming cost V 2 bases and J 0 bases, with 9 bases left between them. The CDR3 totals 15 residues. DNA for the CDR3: TGTGCCAGCAGCGTTGACAGCTATAGCAATCAGCCCCAGCATTTT. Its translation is CASSVDSYSNQPQHF.

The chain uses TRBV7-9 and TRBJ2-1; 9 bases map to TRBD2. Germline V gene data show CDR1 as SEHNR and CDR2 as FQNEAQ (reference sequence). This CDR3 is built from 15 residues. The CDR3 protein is CSVPRSSGNYNEQFF. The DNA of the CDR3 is TGTTCCGTCCCCAGGTCTAGCGGGAATTACAATGAGCAGTTCTTC.

CDR3 loop: CASSLVVDEQYF. In nucleotides, the CDR3 is TGTGCCAGCAGCTTAGTAGTGGACGAGCAGTACTTC. V and J are TRBV11-2 and TRBJ2-7; no clear D. The CDR3 runs 12 residues. V dropped 1 base and J dropped 5 bases, with 6 bases sitting between them. Germline V lookup: CDR1 SGHAT, CDR2 FQNNGV.

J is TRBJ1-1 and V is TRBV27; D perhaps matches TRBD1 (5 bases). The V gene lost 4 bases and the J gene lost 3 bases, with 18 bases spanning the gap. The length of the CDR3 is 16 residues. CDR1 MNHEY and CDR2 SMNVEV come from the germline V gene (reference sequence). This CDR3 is CASSSLSPSGYTEAFF. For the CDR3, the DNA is TGTGCCAGCAGTTCTCTAAGCCCGTCAGGGTACACTGAAGCTTTCTTT.

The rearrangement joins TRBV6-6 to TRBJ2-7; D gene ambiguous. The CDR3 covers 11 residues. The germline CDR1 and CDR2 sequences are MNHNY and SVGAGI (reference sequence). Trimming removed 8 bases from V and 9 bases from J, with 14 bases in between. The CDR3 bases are TGTGCCAGCTCCTCGCATACGCGGCAGTACTTC. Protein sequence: CASSSHTRQYF.

The CDR3 reads CASRRYTGELFF. As DNA, the CDR3 is TGTGCCAGCAGGCGTTACACCGGGGAGCTGTTTTTT. The V and J genes are TRBV6-1 and TRBJ2-2; D is ambiguous. Germline V CDR1 and CDR2: MNHNS, SASEGT. The CDR3 totals 12 residues. V was cut by 6 bases and J by 3 bases, with 5 bases left in between.

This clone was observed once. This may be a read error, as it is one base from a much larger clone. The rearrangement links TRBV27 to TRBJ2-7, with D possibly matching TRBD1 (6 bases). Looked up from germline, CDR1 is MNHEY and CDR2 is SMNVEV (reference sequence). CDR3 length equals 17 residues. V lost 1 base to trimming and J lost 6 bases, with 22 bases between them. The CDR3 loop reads CASSLLASGTSSREQYF. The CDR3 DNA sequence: TGTGCCAGCAGTTTATTAGCTTCGGGGACATCAAGCCGCGAGCAGTACTTC.

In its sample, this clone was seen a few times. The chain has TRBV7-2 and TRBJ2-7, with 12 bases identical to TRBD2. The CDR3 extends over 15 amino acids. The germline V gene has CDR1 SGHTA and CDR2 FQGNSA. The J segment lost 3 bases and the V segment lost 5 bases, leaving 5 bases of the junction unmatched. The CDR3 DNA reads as TGTGCCAGCAGCCCGACTAGCGGGAGACTCTACGAGCAGTACTTC. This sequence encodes CASSPTSGRLYEQYF.

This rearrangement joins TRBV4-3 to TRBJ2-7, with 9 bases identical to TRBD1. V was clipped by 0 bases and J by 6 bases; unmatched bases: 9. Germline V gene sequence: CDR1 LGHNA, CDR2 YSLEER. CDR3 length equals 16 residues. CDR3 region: CASSQDLGDRVVEQYF. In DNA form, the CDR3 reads TGCGCCAGCAGCCAAGATCTTGGGGACAGGGTAGTCGAGCAGTACTTC.

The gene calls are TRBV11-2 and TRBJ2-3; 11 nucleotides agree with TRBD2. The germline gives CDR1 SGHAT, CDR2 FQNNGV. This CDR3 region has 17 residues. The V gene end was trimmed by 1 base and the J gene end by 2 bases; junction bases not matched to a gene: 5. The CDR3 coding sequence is TGTGCCAGCAGCTTAGCTGTAGCGGGGGGGCCCACAGATACGCAGTATTTT. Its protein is CASSLAVAGGPTDTQYF.

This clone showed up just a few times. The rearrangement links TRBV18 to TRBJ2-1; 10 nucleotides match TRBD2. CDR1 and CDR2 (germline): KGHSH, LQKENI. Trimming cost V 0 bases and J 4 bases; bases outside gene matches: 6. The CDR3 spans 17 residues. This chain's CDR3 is CASSPPVSGGQYNEQFF. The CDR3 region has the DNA TGTGCCAGCTCACCACCAGTTAGCGGGGGGCAATACAATGAGCAGTTCTTC.

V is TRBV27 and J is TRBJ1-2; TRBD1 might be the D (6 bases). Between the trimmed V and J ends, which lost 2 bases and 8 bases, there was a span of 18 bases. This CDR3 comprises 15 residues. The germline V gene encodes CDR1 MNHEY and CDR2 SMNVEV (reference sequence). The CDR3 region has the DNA TGTGCCAGCAGTTTAACGGGGGGCCCTCCTCTCGGCTACACCTTC. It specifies CASSLTGGPPLGYTF.

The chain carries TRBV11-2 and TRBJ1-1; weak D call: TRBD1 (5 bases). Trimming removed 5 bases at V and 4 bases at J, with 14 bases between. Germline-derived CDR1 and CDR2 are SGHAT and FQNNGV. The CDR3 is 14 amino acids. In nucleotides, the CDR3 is TGTGCCAGCAGCCCCGTTGTCGGGGGCACTGAAGCTTTCTTT. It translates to CASSPVVGGTEAFF.

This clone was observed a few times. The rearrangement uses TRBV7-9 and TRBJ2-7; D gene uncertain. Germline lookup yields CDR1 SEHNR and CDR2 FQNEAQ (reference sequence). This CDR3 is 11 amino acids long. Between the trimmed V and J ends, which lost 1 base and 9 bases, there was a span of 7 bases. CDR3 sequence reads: CASSLGAGQYF. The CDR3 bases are TGTGCCAGCAGCTTAGGGGCAGGGCAGTACTTC.

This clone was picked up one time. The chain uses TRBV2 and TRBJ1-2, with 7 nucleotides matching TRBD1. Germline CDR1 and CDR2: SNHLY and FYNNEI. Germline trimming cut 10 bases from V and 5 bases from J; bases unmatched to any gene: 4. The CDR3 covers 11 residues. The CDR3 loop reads CATSTGYGYTF. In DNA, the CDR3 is TGTGCCACCTCGACAGGGTATGGCTACACCTTC.

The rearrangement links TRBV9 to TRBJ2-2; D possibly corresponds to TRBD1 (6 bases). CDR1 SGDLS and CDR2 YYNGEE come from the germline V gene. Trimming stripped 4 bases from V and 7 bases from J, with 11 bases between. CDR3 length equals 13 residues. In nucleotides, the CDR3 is TGTGCCAGCAGCTACAGGGATTTCGGGGAGCTGTTTTTT. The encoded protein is CASSYRDFGELFF.